This T cell receptor (beta chain) was recovered during a study of T cell responses to AZD1222 COVID-19 vaccine. General study results and limits: Close to half of spike-specific TCRs reportedly recognize unmutated variant regions. Clonal diversity was possibly underestimated; the donors were predominantly white British and more often female.

Profiling relied on immunoSEQ multiplex PCR, and the TCRdb table lists in-frame clones only, not all of them. This table has approximately 61,000 clones, approximately 85% appearing once. Germline lookup yields CDR1 LGHNA and CDR2 YSLEER. V lost 0 bases, J lost 0 bases, and 8 bases lay in between. The length of the CDR3 is 15 residues. As to this clone: Its antigen is as yet unknown.

This chain links TRBV4-3 with TRBJ1-2; a weak D match, TRBD1 (5 bases). The source material was peripheral blood, sampled 28 days after the second AZD1222 dose. This TCR came from an adult who received the AZD1222 COVID-19 vaccine. In nucleotides, the CDR3 is TGCGCCAGCAGCCAAGATACAGGTCCTAACTATGGCTACACCTTC. Protein: CASSQDTGPNYGYTF.